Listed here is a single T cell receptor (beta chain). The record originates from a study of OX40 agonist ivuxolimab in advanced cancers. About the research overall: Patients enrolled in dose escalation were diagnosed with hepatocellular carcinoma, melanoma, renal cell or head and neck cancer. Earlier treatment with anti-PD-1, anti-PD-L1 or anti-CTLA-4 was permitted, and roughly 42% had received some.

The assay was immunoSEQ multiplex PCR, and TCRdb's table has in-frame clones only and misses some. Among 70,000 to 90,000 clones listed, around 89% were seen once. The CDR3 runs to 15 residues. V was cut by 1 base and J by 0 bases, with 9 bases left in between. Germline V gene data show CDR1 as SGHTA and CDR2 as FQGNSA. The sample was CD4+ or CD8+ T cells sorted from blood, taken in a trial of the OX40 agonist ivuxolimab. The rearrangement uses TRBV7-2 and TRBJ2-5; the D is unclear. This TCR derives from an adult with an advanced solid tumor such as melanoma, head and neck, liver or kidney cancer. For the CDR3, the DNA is TGTGCCAGCAGCTTAGTGACGGCGCACCAAGAGACCCAGTACTTC. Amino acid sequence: CASSLVTAHQETQYF. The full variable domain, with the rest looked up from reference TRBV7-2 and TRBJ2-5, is GAGVSQSPSNKVTEKGKDVELRCDPISGHTALYWYRQSLGQGLEFLIYFQGNSAPDKSGLPSDRFSAERTGGSVSTLTIQRTQQEDSAVYLCASSLVTAHQETQYFGPGTRLLVL.